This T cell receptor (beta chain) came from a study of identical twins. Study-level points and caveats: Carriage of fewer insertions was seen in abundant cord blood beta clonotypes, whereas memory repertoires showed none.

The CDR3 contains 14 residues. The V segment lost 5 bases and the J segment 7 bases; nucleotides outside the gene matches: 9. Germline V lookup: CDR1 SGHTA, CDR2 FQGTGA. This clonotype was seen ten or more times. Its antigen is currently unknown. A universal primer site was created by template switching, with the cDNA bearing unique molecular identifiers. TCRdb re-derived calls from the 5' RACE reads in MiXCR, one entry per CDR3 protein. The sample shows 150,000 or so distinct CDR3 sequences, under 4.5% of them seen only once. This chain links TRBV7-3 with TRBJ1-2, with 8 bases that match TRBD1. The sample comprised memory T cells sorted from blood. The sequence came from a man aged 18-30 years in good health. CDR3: CASSHGTGDIGYTF. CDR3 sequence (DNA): TGTGCCAGCAGCCATGGGACAGGCGATATTGGCTACACCTTC. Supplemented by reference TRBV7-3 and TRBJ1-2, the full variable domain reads GAGVSQTPSNKVTEKGKYVELRCDPISGHTALYWYRQSLGQGPEFLIYFQGTGAADDSGLPNDRFFAVRPEGSVSTLKIQRTERGDSAVYLCASSHGTGDIGYTFGSGTRLTVV.